This note documents a single TCR beta chain sequence. The antigen is undetermined. The primer mix had 60 Vbeta and 13 Jbeta primers. Assay used: immunoSEQ multiplex PCR; TCRdb lists only in-frame clones, some missing. This sample carries roughly 150,000 clones, approximately 80% of them seen once, and the ten largest clones take 3.5% to 5%. The sample is drawn from a study of cytomegalovirus exposure and HLA in healthy donors. General study findings and limits: Accurate predictions that matched the HLA-A and HLA-B alleles of most subjects were reportedly made from TCR beta sequences. Within the data, a cluster of highly shared sequence variants was likely a sequencing artifact. When a later analysis was performed, an Asian-associated ancestry cluster reportedly had fewer N-insertions than the roughly 700-donor mean.

Trimming took 0 bases from V and 4 from J, leaving 12 bases between them. The CDR3 spans 15 residues. Germline V gives CDR1 MGHDK, CDR2 SYGVNS. The clonotype was recovered from a male donor in good health and CMV-seronegative. The sequenced sample consisted of PBMCs. This chain connects TRBV25-1 to TRBJ2-5; possible D gene TRBD1, 5 bases. CDR3: CASSEYQGRRETQYF. CDR3 nucleotide sequence: TGTGCCAGCAGTGAATATCAGGGCCGCAGAGAGACCCAGTACTTC.